This T cell receptor (beta chain) was found in a study of shared clonotypes between healthy human individuals. Deep level was the assay's run setting. Only in-frame clones appear in the TCRdb table, and some are missing; sequencing was by immunoSEQ multiplex PCR. The profile covers about 2.4 million clones, with around 94% appearing a single time and under 0.15% taken by the ten largest. This clone has just a few counts. This CDR3 region has 12 residues. The germline V gene has CDR1 SGHVS and CDR2 FQNEAQ. V lost 5 bases and J lost 7, with 11 bases in between. Specimen: naive CD4+ T cells sorted from blood. Noted subset: CD45RA+ positively selected. V usage is TRBV7-8 and J usage is TRBJ1-1, with a possible D match to TRBD1 (5 bases). The TCR originated in a man between 18 and 35 years old in good health. The CDR3 coding sequence is TGTGCCAGCAGCCGAGATAGGGGTGAAGCTTTCTTT. This codes for CASSRDRGEAFF.